Detailed here is one T cell receptor (beta chain). Its antigen remains unknown. The V gene's germline CDR1 is SGHNT and CDR2 YYREEE (reference sequence). Trimming cost V 3 bases and J 5 bases, with 17 bases left between them. The CDR3 is 15 residues long. The sample belongs to a study of cytomegalovirus exposure and HLA in healthy donors. Study context: Among about 179 million T cells, an earlier analysis found around 100 million unique TCR beta sequences. Findings and limits, study-wide: Earlier analysis yielded a pattern in which most TCR beta V segments were productive about 90% or about 30% of the time. Altogether, 150 to 200 TCR beta chains were recorded as cytomegalovirus-associated. Follow-up analysis seemed to connect common viral pathogens with several of the most significant clusters identified.

Vbeta (60) and Jbeta (13) primers were used in the PCR. The data were produced by immunoSEQ multiplex PCR, yet TCRdb's version contains in-frame clones alone and is incomplete. The repertoire holds roughly 150,000 clones, approximately 70% seen once, with under 5.5% in the top ten. Sequenced sample: PBMCs. The chain couples TRBV5-4 to TRBJ2-5, with D possibly matching TRBD1 (6 bases). This TCR came from a woman aged 18-29 years in good health and CMV-seropositive. CDR3 bases: TGTGCCAGCAGCTCCCGGTTGGGGGCCGGGGAGACCCAGTACTTC. It encodes CASSSRLGAGETQYF.